These 18 T cell receptor beta chains originate from one sample sequenced in a study of blood T cell repertoires in COVID-19. Libraries were prepared by immunoSEQ multiplex PCR; TCRdb keeps only in-frame clonotypes and omits some of them. Among roughly 250,000 clones listed, around 85% were seen once. The sample comprised peripheral blood. The receptors derive from a woman aged 80 or over with acute or convalescent COVID-19.

The chain has TRBV3-1 (or the pseudogene TRBV3-2) and TRBJ1-1; 10 positions match TRBD1. Germline assignment: CDR1 LGHDT and CDR2 YNNKEL (reference sequence). The V gene end was trimmed by 4 bases and the J gene end by 4 bases; junction bases not matched to a gene: 6. CDR3 length: 15 residues. The CDR3 protein is CASSPSTGGGTEAFF. The CDR3 DNA follows: TGTGCCAGCAGCCCCTCGACAGGGGGCGGCACTGAAGCTTTCTTT.

In its sample, this clone was seen a few times. The chain has TRBV5-6 and TRBJ2-2; 12 bases map to TRBD1. This CDR3 is 16 amino acids long. Trimming removed 3 bases from V and 4 bases from J; junction bases left unmatched: 4. Germline CDR1 reads SGHDT; CDR2 reads YYEEEE. DNA for the CDR3: TGTGCCAGCAGCTATGGGACAGGGGGCTTCACCGGGGAGCTGTTTTTT. Its protein is CASSYGTGGFTGELFF.

The chain links TRBV27 to TRBJ2-2, with 8 positions matching TRBD2. The length of the CDR3 is 19 residues. V shed 7 bases, J shed 5 bases, and the junction held 21 bases outside the gene matches. Per the germline V gene, CDR1 is MNHEY and CDR2 is SMNVEV (reference sequence). This CDR3 is CASTPLGGGGSRGTGELFF. The DNA of the CDR3 is TGTGCCAGCACCCCCCTGGGAGGCGGGGGGTCCCGGGGGACCGGGGAGCTGTTTTTT.

V gene TRBV28 combines with J gene TRBJ1-5; a weak D match, TRBD1 (6 bases). The CDR3 covers 15 residues. V shed 7 bases and J shed 0 bases, with 13 bases lying between them. Germline assignment: CDR1 MDHEN and CDR2 SYDVKM. The CDR3 nucleotides read TGTGCCAGCACCCAAGGGGGAAATAGCAATCAGCCCCAGCATTTT. Translation gives CASTQGGNSNQPQHF.

The CDR3, as DNA: TGTGCCAGCAGGCCGATTCCAGGGGGCCATGGCTACACCTTC. Translating it yields CASRPIPGGHGYTF. The chain uses TRBV5-4 and TRBJ1-2, with 8 positions matching TRBD1. J lost 6 bases, V lost 5 bases, and 9 bases had no gene match. In germline, CDR1 is SGHNT, CDR2 YYREEE (reference sequence). The CDR3 totals 14 residues. The variable domain in full, completed from reference TRBV5-4 and TRBJ1-2, reads ETGVTQSPTHLIKTRGQQVTLRCSSQSGHNTVSWYQQALGQGPQFIFQYYREEENGRGNFPPRFSGLQFPNYSSELNVNALELDDSALYLCASRPIPGGHGYTFGSGTRLTVV.

The chain joins TRBV5-1 to TRBJ1-1; D may be TRBD1 (6 bases). V lost 0 bases and J 1 base, leaving 7 bases between the germline ends. CDR3 length equals 14 residues. Per the germline V gene, CDR1 is SGHRS and CDR2 is YFSETQ. The CDR3 DNA follows: TGCGCCAGCAGCTTGGGGACAGAGAACACTGAAGCTTTCTTT. It specifies CASSLGTENTEAFF.

The gene calls are TRBV10-3 and TRBJ2-1, with D possibly being TRBD2 (5 bases). V was pared by 0 bases and J by 0 bases, with 6 bases between. The CDR3 has 15 amino acids. Germline-derived CDR1 and CDR2 are ENHRY and SYGVKD. CDR3 protein: CAISESGDSYNEQFF. As DNA, the CDR3 is TGTGCCATCAGTGAGTCGGGAGACTCCTACAATGAGCAGTTCTTC.

CDR3 sequence reads: CASSTRLSTPYGYTF. In nucleotides, the CDR3 is TGTGCCAGCAGCACCAGGCTATCTACCCCATATGGCTACACCTTC. The V and J genes are TRBV7-2 and TRBJ1-2; no clear D gene. Germline values: CDR1 SGHTA, CDR2 FQGNSA. CDR3 size: 15 residues. Trimming cost V 5 bases and J 5 bases, with 18 bases left between them.

This clone was recorded once. The chain uses TRBV12-5 and TRBJ2-7; weak D call: TRBD1 (5 bases). Trimming cost V 3 bases and J 4 bases, with 10 bases left between them. CDR3 length: 13 residues. Germline CDR1 LGHNT, CDR2 FRNRAP. CDR3 loop: CASGLGAGYEQYF. The CDR3 DNA follows: TGTGCTAGTGGTTTAGGGGCAGGGTACGAGCAGTACTTC.

V usage is TRBV6-1 and J usage is TRBJ2-5; D call uncertain. The CDR3 runs 17 residues. The V and J ends lost 3 bases and 1 base respectively, with 18 bases between them. The germline CDR1 and CDR2 sequences are MNHNS and SASEGT. The CDR3 is CASSESAHSSVQETQYF. The CDR3 DNA reads TGTGCCAGCAGTGAGTCAGCACACAGCTCAGTCCAAGAGACCCAGTACTTC.

V is TRBV12-3 or TRBV12-4 and J is TRBJ2-3; D gene ambiguous. The CDR3 covers 13 residues. Trimming took 5 bases from V and 9 from J, leaving 15 bases between them. CDR3 protein: CASSPRRSRTQYF. CDR3 nucleotides: TGTGCCAGCAGTCCCCGTCGCAGCAGGACGCAGTATTTT.

The V call is TRBV24-1, the J call TRBJ1-5; tentative D call: TRBD1 (6 bases). V was clipped by 10 bases and J by 4 bases, with 10 bases between them. The CDR3 runs to 12 residues. Germline CDR1 and CDR2: KGHDR and SFDVKD. DNA for the CDR3: TGTGCCACTCAGGGGAATAATCAGCCCCAGCATTTT. Protein sequence: CATQGNNQPQHF.

In regard to this clone: Different DNA sequences within this sample yield the same CDR3. This chain connects TRBV5-1 to TRBJ2-5, with 8 positions matching TRBD1. Germline CDR1 is SGHRS and CDR2 is YFSETQ. This CDR3 comprises 13 residues. With V trimmed by 4 bases and J by 5 bases, 4 bases remained unmatched. DNA for the CDR3: TGCGCCAGCAGCCCAGGGGGCAGGGAGACCCAGTACTTC. Its translation: CASSPGGRETQYF.

On this clone: This sample includes further DNA sequences coding for the same CDR3. This CDR3 is CAWSVGVNTEAFF. DNA of the CDR3: TGTGCCTGGAGTGTAGGGGTGAACACTGAAGCTTTCTTT. V usage is TRBV30 and J usage is TRBJ1-1; maybe TRBD1 (5 bases). The V end was cut by 0 bases, the J end by 0 bases, with 5 bases between. The CDR3 sequence is 13 residues long. From germline, CDR1 is GTSNPN and CDR2 SVGIG (reference sequence).

The V gene is TRBV30, the J gene TRBJ2-2; TRBD1 matches 9 bases. Germline assignment: CDR1 GTSNPN and CDR2 SVGIG (reference sequence). The ends lost 8 bases at V and 5 bases at J; junction bases unmatched: 6. The CDR3 spans 13 residues. The CDR3 DNA follows: TGTGCCCGAGGGACAGGGCTGACCGGGGAGCTGTTTTTT. Translation gives CARGTGLTGELFF.

The chain employs TRBV6-5 and TRBJ1-5; weak D call: TRBD1 (6 bases). The V gene lost 0 bases and the J gene lost 6 bases, with 12 bases spanning the gap. Germline lookup yields CDR1 MNHEY and CDR2 SVGAGI. The CDR3 has 15 amino acids. CDR3 loop: CASSYSIGGGQPQHF. The CDR3 bases are TGTGCCAGCAGTTACTCGATAGGGGGGGGTCAGCCCCAGCATTTT.

This chain links TRBV3-1 (or the pseudogene TRBV3-2) with TRBJ2-7; 11 bases align to TRBD2. The CDR3 is made up of 17 amino acids. Germline loops: CDR1 LGHDT, CDR2 YNNKEL (reference sequence). Trimming at V came to 1 base and at J to 7 bases, leaving 12 bases not matched to a gene. The CDR3 protein is CASSQGAVRLAGNEQYF. The CDR3 nucleotides read TGTGCCAGCAGCCAAGGCGCGGTCCGACTAGCGGGGAATGAGCAGTACTTC.

The J gene is TRBJ1-5, the V gene TRBV24-1, with a possible D match to TRBD1 (6 bases). CDR3 length equals 17 residues. CDR1 and CDR2 from the germline V gene are KGHDR and SFDVKD. The V end was cut by 3 bases, the J end by 11 bases, with 25 bases between. The CDR3 here is CATSDRGPGHGTGTQHF. CDR3 nucleotide sequence: TGTGCCACCAGTGATCGGGGCCCGGGACACGGAACGGGGACCCAGCATTTT.